The rows below give T cell receptor beta chains drawn from one sample of a study of blood T cell repertoires in COVID-19. Sequencing was performed with immunoSEQ multiplex PCR; in TCRdb, only in-frame clones are kept and a portion is missing. Of about 180,000 clones in the sample, 75% to 90% were seen once. The sample taken for sequencing was peripheral blood. The receptors here all came from a woman in her sixties or seventies with COVID-19, enrolled during active disease. CDR3s include the opening cysteine and the closing phenylalanine or tryptophan. Clone size appears in some rows only: once, few, many, or a class for an expanded clone.

J,size,length,V,CDR3
TRBJ2-1,NA,11,TRBV6-5,CASRGGFEQFF
TRBJ1-1,NA,13,TRBV29-1,CSVEDTRNTEAFF
TRBJ2-1,NA,18,TRBV19,CASSTGGGHLSSYNEQFF
TRBJ1-2,few,14,TRBV19,CASSMVGDSYGYTF
TRBJ2-6,NA,17,TRBV24-1,CATSGVQGVSGANVLTF
TRBJ1-2,NA,13,TRBV7-9,CASSRDSVDGYTF
TRBJ2-4,NA,18,TRBV15,CATSRDYPKRLAKNIQYF
TRBJ2-1,NA,17,TRBV7-3,CASSSGLAGNSYNEQFF
TRBJ2-7,few,15,TRBV27,CASSGLGQERNEQYF
TRBJ2-3,once,14,TRBV28,CASEGREGTDTQYF
TRBJ1-5,few,12,TRBV29-1,CSVGGGDQPQHF
TRBJ2-7,once,12,TRBV6-1,CASSPTSYEQYF
TRBJ2-5,NA,17,TRBV9,CASSVRGLSGAMETQYF
TRBJ2-1,NA,15,TRBV19,CASTKAGGPSNEQFF
TRBJ1-6,NA,13,TRBV9,CASSVQEDSPLHF
TRBJ1-1,NA,15,TRBV5-5,CASSGRTGLNTEAFF
TRBJ2-7,NA,12,TRBV29-1,CSAKLAGGVQYF
TRBJ2-1,once,15,TRBV5-1,CASSYSGREGNEQFF
TRBJ2-7,NA,14,TRBV7-2,CASRPPQSSYEQYF
TRBJ2-7,NA,14,TRBV7-2,CASSARQGPYEQYF
TRBJ1-1,NA,13,TRBV9,CASSAQGLGTAFF